This T cell receptor beta chain was identified during a study of blood T cells in healthy people across ages. The use of a sample-barcoded 5' primer and a J-beta primer mix characterized a second PCR of 7 to 11 cycles. Each cDNA molecule, via a template-switch adaptor with 12 random nucleotides, was tagged. In TCRdb, the 5' RACE reads were re-called with MiXCR into one record per CDR3 protein. The table lists roughly 1,800,000 distinct CDR3 sequences, 40% to 55% of them singletons, with less than 2.5% in the top ten. Comments on this clonotype: The antigen is unknown.

Germline V gene lookup returns CDR1 KGHSH and CDR2 LQKENI. Between the trimmed V and J ends, which lost 3 bases and 0 bases, there was a span of 13 bases. The CDR3 spans 16 residues. Regarding the study as a whole: Estimated diversity across one million T cells was deemed an underestimate. The fall in TCR beta diversity per million T cells was roughly linear with age.

Donor samples were obtained from healthy Caucasian individuals from Russia, aged 6 to 90. Sequencing was performed on blood. The receptor was derived from a woman between 35 and 50 years old in good health. This chain connects TRBV18 to TRBJ2-3; D is possibly TRBD1 (5 bases). In DNA, the CDR3 is TGTGCCAGCTCACCTAGACAGACCGCTAGCACAGATACGCAGTATTTT. It specifies CASSPRQTASTDTQYF.